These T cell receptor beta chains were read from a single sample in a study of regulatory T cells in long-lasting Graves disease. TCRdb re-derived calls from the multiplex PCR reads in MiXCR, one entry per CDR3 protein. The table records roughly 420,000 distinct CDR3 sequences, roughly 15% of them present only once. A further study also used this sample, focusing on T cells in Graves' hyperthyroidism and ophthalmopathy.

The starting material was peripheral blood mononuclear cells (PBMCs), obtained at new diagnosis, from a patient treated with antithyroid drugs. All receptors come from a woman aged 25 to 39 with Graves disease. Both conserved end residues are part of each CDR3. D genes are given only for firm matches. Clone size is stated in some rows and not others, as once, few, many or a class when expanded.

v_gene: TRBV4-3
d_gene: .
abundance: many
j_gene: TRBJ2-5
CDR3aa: CASSQEGLEGETQYF
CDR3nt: TGCGCCAGCAGCCAAGAGGGGCTAGAGGGGGAGACCCAGTACTTC

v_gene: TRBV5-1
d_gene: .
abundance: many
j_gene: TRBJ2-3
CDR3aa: CASSMGRHTDTQYF
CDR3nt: TGCGCCAGCAGCATGGGGCGACACACAGATACGCAGTATTTT

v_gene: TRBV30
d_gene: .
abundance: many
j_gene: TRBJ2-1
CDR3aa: CAWRGGAVYNEQFF
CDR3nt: TGTGCCTGGAGGGGGGGGGCGGTCTACAATGAGCAGTTCTTC

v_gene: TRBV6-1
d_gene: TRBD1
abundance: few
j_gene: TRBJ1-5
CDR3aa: CASSYSGGPGQPQHF
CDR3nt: TGTGCCAGCAGCTATTCAGGGGGGCCCGGGCAGCCCCAGCATTTT

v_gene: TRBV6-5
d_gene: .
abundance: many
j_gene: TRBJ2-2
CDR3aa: CASSYEPGQTRNTGELFF
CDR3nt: TGTGCCAGCAGTTACGAGCCAGGGCAAACTCGGAACACCGGGGAGCTGTTTTTT

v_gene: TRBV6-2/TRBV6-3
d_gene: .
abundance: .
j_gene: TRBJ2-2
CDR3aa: CASSNNFRGGELFF
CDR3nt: TGTGCCAGCAGTAATAACTTTAGGGGCGGGGAGCTGTTTTTT

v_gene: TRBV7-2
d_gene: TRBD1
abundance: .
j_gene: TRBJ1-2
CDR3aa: CASSSDRGDGYTF
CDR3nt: TGTGCCAGCAGCTCCGACAGGGGTGATGGCTACACCTTC

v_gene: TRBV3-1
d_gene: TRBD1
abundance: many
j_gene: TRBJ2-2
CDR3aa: CASSQALGQGTTGELFF
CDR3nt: TGTGCCAGCAGCCAGGCCTTGGGACAGGGGACCACCGGGGAGCTGTTTTTT

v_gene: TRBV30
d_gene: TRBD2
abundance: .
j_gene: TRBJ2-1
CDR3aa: CAWSGISGRVRYNEQFF
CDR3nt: TGTGCCTGGAGTGGGATTAGCGGGAGGGTTAGGTACAATGAGCAGTTCTTC

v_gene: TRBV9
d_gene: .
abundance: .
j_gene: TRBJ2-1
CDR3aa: CASSAFSGRPFYNEQFF
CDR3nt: TGTGCCAGCAGCGCCTTCTCGGGACGACCCTTCTACAATGAGCAGTTCTTC

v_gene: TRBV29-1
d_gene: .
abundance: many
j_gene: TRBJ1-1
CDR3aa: CSVGGAEAFF
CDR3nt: TGCAGCGTTGGGGGCGCTGAAGCTTTCTTT

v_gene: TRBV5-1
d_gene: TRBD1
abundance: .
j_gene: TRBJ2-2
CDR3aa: CASLTGQGGTGELFF
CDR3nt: TGCGCCAGCTTAACGGGACAGGGAGGCACCGGGGAGCTGTTTTTT

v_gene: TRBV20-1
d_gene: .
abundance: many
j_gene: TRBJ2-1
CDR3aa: CSATVDSYNEQFF
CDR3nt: TGCAGTGCTACCGTAGACTCCTACAATGAGCAGTTCTTC

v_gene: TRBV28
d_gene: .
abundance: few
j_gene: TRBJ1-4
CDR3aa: CASSSYRQATNEKLFF
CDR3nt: TGTGCCAGCAGTTCATACCGGCAGGCAACTAATGAAAAACTGTTTTTT

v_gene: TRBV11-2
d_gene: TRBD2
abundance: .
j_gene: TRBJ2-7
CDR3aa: CASSSIRGLAYEQYF
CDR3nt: TGTGCCAGCAGCTCCATTAGGGGACTAGCCTACGAGCAGTACTTC